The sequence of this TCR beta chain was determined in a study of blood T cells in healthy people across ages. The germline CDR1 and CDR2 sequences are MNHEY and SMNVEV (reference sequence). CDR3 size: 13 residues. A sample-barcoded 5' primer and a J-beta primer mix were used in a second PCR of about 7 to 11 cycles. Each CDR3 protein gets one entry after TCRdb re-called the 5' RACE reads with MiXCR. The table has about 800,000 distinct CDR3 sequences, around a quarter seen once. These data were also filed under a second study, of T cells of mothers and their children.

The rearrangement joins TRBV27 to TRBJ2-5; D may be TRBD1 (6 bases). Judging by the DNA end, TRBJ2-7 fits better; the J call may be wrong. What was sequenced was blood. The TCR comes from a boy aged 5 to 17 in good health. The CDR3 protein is CATAPGQTYEQYF. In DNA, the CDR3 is TGTGCCACCGCGCCCGGACAGACTTACGAGCAGTACTTC.